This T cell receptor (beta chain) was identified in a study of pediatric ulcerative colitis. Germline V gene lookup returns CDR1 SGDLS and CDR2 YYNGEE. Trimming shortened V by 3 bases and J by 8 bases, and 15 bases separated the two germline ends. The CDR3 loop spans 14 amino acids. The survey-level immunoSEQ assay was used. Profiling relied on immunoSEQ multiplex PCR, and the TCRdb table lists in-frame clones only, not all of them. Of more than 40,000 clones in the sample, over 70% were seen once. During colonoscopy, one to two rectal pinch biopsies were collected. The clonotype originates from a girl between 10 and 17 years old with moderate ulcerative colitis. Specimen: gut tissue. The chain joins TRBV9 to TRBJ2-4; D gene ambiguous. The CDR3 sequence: CASSAPSTRDIQYF. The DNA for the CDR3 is TGTGCCAGCAGCGCCCCTTCGACACGGGACATTCAGTACTTC.